A selection of T cell receptor beta chains follows, all from one sample in a study of shared clonotypes between healthy human individuals. The table came from immunoSEQ multiplex PCR; TCRdb's copy has only in-frame clones and leaves some out. The sample yields 400,000 or so clones, about 97% seen once. The sequenced sample was memory CD8+ T cells sorted from blood. The receptors derive from a man aged 30-40 years in good health. CDR3s include the opening cysteine and the closing phenylalanine or tryptophan. A D gene is named only where the DNA matches it firmly. The size entry is marked missing in some rows and otherwise reads once, few, many or a size class.

>.|.|TRBV6-1|TRBJ2-6
TGTGCCAGCAGTACAGGGTCTGGGGCCAACGTCCTGACTTTC
CASSTGSGANVLTF
>TRBD1|.|TRBV2|TRBJ2-2
TGTGCCACCCAGACAGGGGGCTCCGGGGAGCTGTTTTTT
CATQTGGSGELFF
>.|.|TRBV6-5|TRBJ2-1
TGTGCCAGCAGACCTGATAGGAGCTCCTACAATGAGCAGTTCTTC
CASRPDRSSYNEQFF
>.|.|TRBV4-1|TRBJ2-4
TGCGCCAGCAGCCAAGCCTGGGACTCAGGGAACATTCAGTACTTC
CASSQAWDSGNIQYF
>TRBD1|.|TRBV10-3|TRBJ2-6
TGTGCCATCAGTGGGACAGGGGGCGGCGGGGCCAACGTCCTGACTTTC
CAISGTGGGGANVLTF
>.|.|TRBV11-3|TRBJ2-3
TGTGCCAGCAGCTTCAGGAGGGAGGATACGCAGTATTTT
CASSFRREDTQYF
>.|.|TRBV2|TRBJ2-5
TGTGCCAGCAGGTCCCGACTTCAAGAGACCCAGTACTTC
CASRSRLQETQYF
>TRBD2|.|TRBV28|TRBJ2-3
TGTGCCAGCAGTTTAGTGTGGCTAGCGGGAGCCCCAGATACGCAGTATTTT
CASSLVWLAGAPDTQYF
>.|.|TRBV28|TRBJ2-2
TGTGCCAGCAGTTTCTTGGCAGCTAACACCGGGGAGCTGTTTTTT
CASSFLAANTGELFF
>.|.|TRBV6-1|TRBJ1-1
TGTGCCAGCAGTGAAGCGGATTATACACCGAACACTGAAGCTTTCTTT
CASSEADYTPNTEAFF
>.|.|TRBV5-1|TRBJ2-7
TGCGCCAGCAGGCAGGGGCCGCTTTCCTACGAGCAGTACTTC
CASRQGPLSYEQYF
>.|.|TRBV7-9|TRBJ1-3
TGTGCCAGCAGCTTAGGGGACACCATATATTTT
CASSLGDTIYF
>TRBD1|.|TRBV28|TRBJ2-1
TGTGCCAGCAGCAAGGACAGGGTCGGCAATGAGCAGTTCTTC
CASSKDRVGNEQFF
>TRBD2|.|TRBV7-2|TRBJ2-7
TGTGCCAGCAGCTCCCCGGCGGGGGGCGCCTACGAGCAGTACTTC
CASSSPAGGAYEQYF
>TRBD1|few|TRBV10-1|TRBJ1-1
TGCGCCAGCAGCCGGACAGGGGACAACACTGAAGCTTTCTTT
CASSRTGDNTEAFF
>TRBD2|.|TRBV27|TRBJ2-3
TGTGCCAGCAGTTTAACGAGTCGGCGGGGGGTGGGGGATACGCAGTATTTT
CASSLTSRRGVGDTQYF
>.|.|TRBV6-1|TRBJ2-1
TGTGCCAGCAGTGCCCACGCCAGGGCAGGTTATGGTGAGCAGTTCTTC
CASSAHARAGYGEQFF
>.|.|TRBV4-1|TRBJ2-3
TGCGCCAGCAGCCAAGGGAGTACCAGCACAGATACGCAGTATTTT
CASSQGSTSTDTQYF
>.|.|TRBV6-6|TRBJ1-3
TGTGCCAGCAGTTACCAGAGGGTTACTTCTGGAAACACCATATATTTT
CASSYQRVTSGNTIYF
>.|.|TRBV2|TRBJ2-7
TGTGCCAGCAGGACCGGGGCAAACGAGCAGTACTTC
CASRTGANEQYF
>.|.|TRBV30|TRBJ1-5
TGTGCCTGGAGCCTACTGGGAGGGGGTCCGGGGCCCCAGCATTTT
CAWSLLGGGPGPQHF
>.|.|TRBV6-6|TRBJ1-2
TGTGCCAGCAGCCCTAACTATGGCTACACCTTC
CASSPNYGYTF
>.|.|TRBV7-8|TRBJ1-5
TGTGCCAGCAGCTTAGCTTACGGGATGAGCAATCAGCCCCAGCATTTT
CASSLAYGMSNQPQHF
>.|.|TRBV29-1|TRBJ1-1
TGCAGCGTTGACCAGGGAGGGAACACTGAAGCTTTCTTT
CSVDQGGNTEAFF
>.|.|TRBV5-1|TRBJ2-3
TGCGCCAGCAGCGACCGACACCGCACAGATACGCAGTATTTT
CASSDRHRTDTQYF
>.|.|TRBV27|TRBJ2-5
TGTGCCAGCAGTGCCATGGAGACCCAGTACTTC
CASSAMETQYF
>.|.|TRBV5-1|TRBJ2-3
TGCGCCAGCAGCTTGAATTCTGGTGTAGATACGCAGTATTTT
CASSLNSGVDTQYF
>.|.|TRBV20-1|TRBJ2-7
TGCAGTGCTAGAGCGGACTACGAGCAGTACTTC
CSARADYEQYF
>.|once|TRBV15|TRBJ1-1
TGTGCCACCAAGTTCCAGGGGTTCATGAACACTGAAGCTTTCTTT
CATKFQGFMNTEAFF
>.|.|TRBV9|TRBJ2-1
TGTGCCAGCAGCGTACGGGCTCTTGGGGGCAATGAGCAGTTCTTC
CASSVRALGGNEQFF
>TRBD2|.|TRBV7-8|TRBJ2-5
TGTGCCAGCAGCTTACGAGCTAGCGGGAGTCATGAGACCCAGTACTTC
CASSLRASGSHETQYF
>.|.|TRBV4-1|TRBJ1-1
TGCGCCAGCAGCCGAGGGGACCCACTGGGGACTGAAGCTTTCTTT
CASSRGDPLGTEAFF
>.|once|TRBV5-1|TRBJ2-7
TGCGCCAGCAGCTTGGAATTCCCTTCTGGAGCTAAGCAGTACTTC
CASSLEFPSGAKQYF
>.|once|TRBV5-4|TRBJ1-2
TGTGCCAGCAGCTTTAGTACAAACTATGGCTACACCTTC
CASSFSTNYGYTF
>TRBD2|.|TRBV28|TRBJ2-7
TGTGCCAGCAGTTTTAGCGGGAAACGGGGCGAGCAGTACTTC
CASSFSGKRGEQYF
>TRBD1|.|TRBV9|TRBJ2-3
TGTGCCAGCAGCGTAGCTCGGGGACAGAGCACAGATACGCAGTATTTT
CASSVARGQSTDTQYF
>.|.|TRBV11-2|TRBJ2-3
TGTGCCAGCAGCTTAGATTGGGTTGCGGGATTCGGCACAGATACGCAGTATTTT
CASSLDWVAGFGTDTQYF
>.|.|TRBV7-2|TRBJ2-1
TGTGCCAGCAGCCCGAGGGGCGGTTCCCTCAATGAGCAGTTCTTC
CASSPRGGSLNEQFF
>.|.|TRBV19|TRBJ1-2
TGTGCCAGTAGTATGGACAGTAACTATGGCTACACCTTC
CASSMDSNYGYTF
>.|.|TRBV5-1|TRBJ2-7
TGCGCCAGCAGCTTACTAGCCTCCTACGAGCAGTACTTC
CASSLLASYEQYF
>.|.|TRBV7-7|TRBJ1-5
.
CASSFGPGQPQHF
>TRBD2|.|TRBV10-3|TRBJ2-3
TGTGCCATCAACCCGGACTTGGGGGGGAATACGCAGTATTTT
CAINPDLGGNTQYF
>TRBD1|.|TRBV10-3|TRBJ2-7
TGTGCCATCACCGGGACAGGGGGCTCCTACGAGCAGTACTTC
CAITGTGGSYEQYF
>.|.|TRBV5-1|TRBJ2-3
TGCGCCAGCAGCTTGATCGACAGGTTCACAGATACGCAGTATTTT
CASSLIDRFTDTQYF
>TRBD1|.|TRBV9|TRBJ1-3
TGTGCCAGCAGCCCCACAGGGGTAGCTGGAAACACCATATATTTT
CASSPTGVAGNTIYF
>TRBD2|.|TRBV9|TRBJ2-5
TGTGCCAGCAGTCCCGGACTAGCGGGAGGGAACCAAGAGACCCAGTACTTC
CASSPGLAGGNQETQYF
>TRBD1|.|TRBV10-2|TRBJ1-2
TGCGCCAGCACTGGGACAGAGGGATTCGGCTACACCTTC
CASTGTEGFGYTF
>.|.|TRBV28|TRBJ1-2
TGTGCCAGCAGTCCCAGAGTTCTTGGCTACACCTTC
CASSPRVLGYTF
>.|.|TRBV5-6|TRBJ2-5
TGTGCCAGCAGCTTGCCAGGGTTTGTCAACCAAGAGACCCAGTACTTC
CASSLPGFVNQETQYF
>.|.|TRBV9|TRBJ1-4
TGTGCCAGCAGCGTAGAACCAGGTGCAACTAATGAAAAACTGTTTTTT
CASSVEPGATNEKLFF
>.|once|TRBV25-1|TRBJ2-3
TGTGCCAGCGGTCCCAGGGCGCAGTATTTT
CASGPRAQYF
>.|.|TRBV7-9|TRBJ1-1
TGTGCCAGCAGCTTAGAGGGGCTGAGAAACACTGAGGCTTTCTTT
CASSLEGLRNTEAFF
>.|.|TRBV6-1|TRBJ1-5
TGTGCCAGCAGTGACCCCTCCCTTCAGCCCCAGCATTTT
CASSDPSLQPQHF
>TRBD2|once|TRBV7-9|TRBJ2-5
TGTGCCAGCAGCTTGACTAGCGGGAGAGAGACCCAGTACTTC
CASSLTSGRETQYF
>TRBD1|.|TRBV6-4|TRBJ1-1
TGTGCCAGCAGCTTGACAGGGCCCATGAACACTGAAGCTTTCTTT
CASSLTGPMNTEAFF
>.|.|TRBV6-5|TRBJ2-7
TGTGCCAGCAGTTACGAGCCCAACTACGAGCAGTACTTC
CASSYEPNYEQYF
>.|.|TRBV11-2|TRBJ2-2
TGTGCCAGCAGCTTCAGACGATTTGCCTACCCCGGGGAGCTGTTTTTT
CASSFRRFAYPGELFF
>TRBD1|.|TRBV27|TRBJ1-2
TGTGCCAGCAGTCCGCGACAGGGCTATGGCTACACCTTC
CASSPRQGYGYTF
>.|.|TRBV19|TRBJ2-3
TGTGCCAGTAGTGCCGGTGCAGATACGCAGTATTTT
CASSAGADTQYF
>.|once|TRBV7-2|TRBJ2-7
TGTGCCAGCAGCTTAGCGCTACCGGGAGAATGGACTTATCGCTACGAGCAGTACTTC
CASSLALPGEWTYRYEQYF